This TCR beta chain was identified during a study of identifying expanded T cells in peripheral blood. Trimming removed 2 bases from V and 8 bases from J, with 19 bases in between. The CDR3 consists of 17 residues. Germline values: CDR1 PRHDT, CDR2 FYEKMQ (reference sequence). Data came from immunoSEQ multiplex PCR; TCRdb stores just in-frame clones and leaves some out. This table has more than 75,000 clones, approximately 86% appearing once. This TCR was recovered from a person aged 18 to 75 in good health. Sequenced material: blood. V gene TRBV13 combines with J gene TRBJ1-6; unclear D gene. CDR3 sequence: CASSLSSGPSSDSPLHF. The DNA for the CDR3 is TGTGCCAGCAGCTTAAGTTCAGGACCCTCGAGCGATTCACCCCTCCACTTT. Full variable domain (outside the CDR3, taken from reference TRBV13 and TRBJ1-6): AAGVIQSPRHLIKEKRETATLKCYPIPRHDTVYWYQQGPGQDPQFLISFYEKMQSDKGSIPDRFSAQQFSDYHSELNMSSLELGDSALYFCASSLSSGPSSDSPLHFGNGTRLTVT.